The next 24 T cell receptor beta chains were all read from a single sample in a study of Ad26.COV2.S vaccination and SARS-CoV-2 variants (dated by TCRdb to 2020 to 2023). The label giving this sample's treatment or condition can be read as: roughly 18 received Ad26.COV2.S at low or high dose, single or two shots; 5 received placebo; per-sample allocation not given. Repertoires of vaccine and placebo recipients were sequenced from samples taken on day 63 after the first injection. Library preparation was by the immunoSEQ multiplex PCR assay. Imported from immuneACCESS, the table was reduced by TCRdb to in-frame sequences with V and J called. These copies leave out some clones; in studies compared against another copy, an unresolved V gene accounts for under half, and the cause of the remainder is not known. This sample lists roughly 510,000 clones; approximately 88% were detected once. The top ten constitute around 13% of the sample.

This specimen consisted of peripheral blood, obtained in a trial of Ad26.COV2.S vaccine versus placebo. These receptors came from a person aged 18-65 years who received the Ad26.COV2.S COVID-19 vaccine or a placebo.

This chain joins TRBV6-1 and TRBJ2-1; 12 positions agree with TRBD2. J was trimmed by 10 bases and V by 1 base; bases with no gene match: 14. CDR1 and CDR2 (germline): MNHNS, SASEGT. The CDR3 covers 18 residues. CDR3 in amino acids: CASSEGNLRLAGVREQFF. The CDR3 DNA reads as TGTGCCAGCAGTGAAGGAAACCTAAGACTAGCGGGAGTTAGGGAGCAGTTCTTC.

The chain uses TRBV29-1 and TRBJ1-1, with a tentative D call TRBD1 (5 bases). There are 12 residues in the CDR3. In germline, CDR1 is SQVTM, CDR2 ANQGSEA. V was clipped by 0 bases and J by 5 bases, with 7 bases between them. This CDR3 is CSVEDTGTEAFF. DNA of the CDR3: TGCAGCGTTGAAGATACAGGAACTGAAGCTTTCTTT.

The CDR3 DNA sequence: TGTGCCAGCAGCTCCCCTCTAGCTGAAATAGCGGGAGGGCAGTTCTTC. Translating it yields CASSSPLAEIAGGQFF. The chain joins TRBV11-2 to TRBJ2-1, with TRBD2 matching over 10 bases. The germline CDR1 and CDR2 sequences are SGHAT and FQNNGV. V gave up 4 bases and J gave up 12 bases; unmatched junction bases: 15. The CDR3 is made up of 16 amino acids.

J is TRBJ2-1 and V is TRBV5-1; 7 bases map to TRBD2. The CDR3 is 15 residues long. The J segment lost 7 bases and the V segment lost 5 bases, leaving 12 bases of the junction unmatched. CDR1 is SGHRS and CDR2 is YFSETQ in the germline V gene. The CDR3 DNA sequence: TGCGCCAGCAGATTCGGTGAGCTAGCGGTGAATGAGCAGTTCTTC. This gives the protein CASRFGELAVNEQFF.

V usage is TRBV28 and J usage is TRBJ2-2; 7 bases line up with TRBD2. The CDR3 covers 17 residues. V trimming: 6 bases; J trimming: 3 bases; junction bases outside the gene matches: 13. Per germline, CDR1 MDHEN and CDR2 SYDVKM. CDR3 nucleotides: TGTGCCAGCAGCCTTGGAATGGGGGGGAGGTACACCGGGGAGCTGTTTTTT. It is translated as CASSLGMGGRYTGELFF.

The chain joins TRBV7-2 to TRBJ1-2; maybe TRBD1 (6 bases). Germline-derived CDR1 and CDR2 are SGHTA and FQGNSA. Trimming shortened V by 1 base and J by 5 bases, and 20 bases separated the two germline ends. CDR3 length equals 17 residues. The CDR3 region has the DNA TGTGCCAGCAGCTTAGGGTTGGGGGGGGCGCTTAGGTATGGCTACACCTTC. This translates into CASSLGLGGALRYGYTF.

This sequence joins TRBV4-1 and TRBJ2-7; TRBD2 aligns across 9 bases. V lost 5 bases to trimming and J lost 3 bases; unmatched junction nucleotides: 8. The CDR3 covers 15 residues. CDR1 is MGHRA and CDR2 is YSYEKL in the germline V gene. CDR3 sequence: CASSGFSGSSYEQYF. CDR3 DNA: TGCGCCAGCAGCGGTTTTAGCGGGAGCAGCTACGAGCAGTACTTC.

The chain links TRBV20-1 to TRBJ1-1; no firm D call. Between the trimmed V and J ends, which lost 3 bases and 0 bases, there was a span of 14 bases. Germline values: CDR1 DFQATT, CDR2 SNEGSKA (reference sequence). This CDR3 spans 15 amino acids. CDR3 sequence reads: CSASRGIGMNTEAFF. The CDR3 DNA follows: TGCAGTGCTAGTCGTGGGATCGGCATGAACACTGAAGCTTTCTTT.

This clone came up a few times. This rearrangement joins TRBV7-6 to TRBJ2-2; 7 bases are a match to TRBD2. Germline lookup yields CDR1 SGHVS and CDR2 FNYEAQ. V was pared by 1 base and J by 6 bases, with 2 bases of the junction left unmatched. The CDR3 contains 14 residues. DNA of the CDR3: TGTGCCAGCAGCTTAGTGGCGGGGGCCGGGGAGCTGTTTTTT. Protein product: CASSLVAGAGELFF.

In the case of this clone: This sample also contains other DNA sequences that code for the same CDR3. The chain uses TRBV7-9 and TRBJ2-3; D is uncertain. Between the trimmed V and J ends, which lost 5 bases and 1 base, there was a span of 10 bases. There are 14 residues in the CDR3. The germline gives CDR1 SEHNR, CDR2 FQNEAQ (reference sequence). DNA for the CDR3: TGTGCCAGCAGCCCTACTGGGGGCACAGATACGCAGTATTTT. It codes for CASSPTGGTDTQYF.

The chain has TRBV6-5 and TRBJ1-1; 7 positions match TRBD1. Germline CDR1 MNHEY, CDR2 SVGAGI. Trimming cost V 7 bases and J 5 bases; bases outside gene matches: 10. The CDR3 length is 14 residues. CDR3 in amino acids: CASTKRQGGTEAFF. CDR3 DNA: TGTGCCAGCACGAAACGACAGGGTGGTACTGAAGCTTTCTTT.

The V gene is TRBV27, the J gene TRBJ2-3, with 7 bases matching TRBD1. The V segment lost 6 bases and the J segment 0 bases; nucleotides outside the gene matches: 3. Germline lookup yields CDR1 MNHEY and CDR2 SMNVEV (reference sequence). The CDR3 length is 14 residues. The CDR3 DNA reads TGTGCCAGCAGACAGGGGATTAGCACAGATACGCAGTATTTT. It codes for CASRQGISTDTQYF.

This clone was picked up one time. This chain links TRBV7-2 with TRBJ1-5; 8 nucleotides match TRBD1. V dropped 3 bases and J dropped 4; count of bases not matched to a gene: 5. The V gene's germline CDR1 is SGHTA and CDR2 FQGNSA. The CDR3 extends over 15 amino acids. CDR3 in amino acids: CASSLGQVGNQPQHF. CDR3 bases: TGTGCCAGCAGCTTGGGACAGGTAGGAAATCAGCCCCAGCATTTT.

This sequence joins TRBV12-5 and TRBJ2-1, with 9 positions matching TRBD2. The length of the CDR3 is 15 residues. Germline-derived CDR1 and CDR2 are LGHNT and FRNRAP. The V and J ends lost 1 base and 7 bases, in that order; junction bases with no gene match: 5. The CDR3 loop reads CASGLGLAEGNEQFF. The CDR3 region has the DNA TGTGCTAGTGGTTTGGGACTAGCGGAGGGAAATGAGCAGTTCTTC.

The chain joins TRBV20-1 to TRBJ2-5; D gene unclear. Germline CDR1 DFQATT, CDR2 SNEGSKA (reference sequence). Trimming shortened V by 3 bases and J by 5 bases, and 10 bases separated the two germline ends. CDR3 size: 12 residues. For the CDR3, the DNA is TGCAGTGCTAGTCGTGGGGTGGAGACCCAGTACTTC. It translates to CSASRGVETQYF.

The chain carries TRBV29-1 and TRBJ2-7, with 7 nucleotides matching TRBD1. Trimming cost V 7 bases and J 7 bases; bases outside gene matches: 10. The CDR3 is 12 residues long. Germline V gene sequence: CDR1 SQVTM, CDR2 ANQGSEA. The CDR3 nucleotides are TGCAGCGGGATTACAGGGGTCGGGGAGCAGTACTTC. Its translation: CSGITGVGEQYF.

The chain has TRBV30 and TRBJ2-1, with 7 positions matching TRBD1. The CDR3 has 17 amino acids. The germline gives CDR1 GTSNPN, CDR2 SVGIG (reference sequence). V was clipped by 3 bases and J by 8 bases; unmatched bases: 19. The CDR3 here is CAWSVPRRSVQGDEQFF. The CDR3 DNA is TGTGCCTGGAGCGTCCCCCGGCGGAGTGTCCAGGGGGATGAGCAGTTCTTC.

The V call is TRBV11-1, the J call TRBJ1-1; perhaps TRBD1 as D (6 bases). The germline gives CDR1 SGHAT, CDR2 FQDESV (reference sequence). The CDR3 sequence is 14 residues long. The ends were cut back, 5 bases at V and 4 bases at J, with 14 bases in the middle. Written as DNA, the CDR3 is TGTGCCAGCAGCATCGGGGGCAGGGGCACTGAAGCTTTCTTT. Its translation: CASSIGGRGTEAFF.

This clone was seen once. This chain joins TRBV4-2 and TRBJ2-1, with unresolved D. Germline lookup yields CDR1 LGHNA and CDR2 YNFKEQ. This CDR3 contains 13 residues. V lost 5 bases and J 6 bases, leaving 11 bases between the germline ends. The CDR3 DNA reads as TGTGCCAGCAGCTCCTCAAGAAGCAATGAGCAGTTCTTC. The encoded protein is CASSSSRSNEQFF.

CDR3 amino acids: CASSSGLAPSTDTQYF. The CDR3 nucleotides are TGCGCCAGCAGCTCTGGACTAGCGCCTAGCACAGATACGCAGTATTTT. This chain connects TRBV5-1 to TRBJ2-3; 9 positions agree with TRBD2. V shed 3 bases and J 0 bases; nucleotides not matched to a gene: 5. CDR3 size: 16 residues. The germline CDR1 and CDR2 sequences are SGHRS and YFSETQ.

The chain carries TRBV28 and TRBJ1-4, with a weak D call TRBD1 (5 bases). The CDR3 covers 15 residues. V was shortened by 6 bases and J by 7 bases, with 18 bases between the two germline ends. Germline lookup yields CDR1 MDHEN and CDR2 SYDVKM. CDR3 residues: CASSGTGAGGEKLFF. DNA for the CDR3: TGTGCCAGCAGCGGTACCGGGGCCGGAGGTGAAAAACTGTTTTTT.

The V gene is TRBV27, the J gene TRBJ1-1; D not resolved. Germline V lookup: CDR1 MNHEY, CDR2 SMNVEV (reference sequence). V shed 4 bases and J shed 3 bases, with 9 bases lying between them. The CDR3 has 13 residues. CDR3 sequence: CASSYLGYTEAFF. The CDR3 region has the DNA TGTGCCAGCAGTTACTTGGGGTACACTGAAGCTTTCTTT.

The gene calls are TRBV11-2 and TRBJ1-2; 7 bases map to TRBD1. Trimming at V came to 0 bases and at J to 4 bases, leaving 5 bases not matched to a gene. CDR1 and CDR2 from the germline V gene are SGHAT and FQNNGV. CDR3 length equals 15 residues. The CDR3 region has the DNA TGTGCCAGCAGCTTAGAGTGGACAGGCCGCTATGGCTACACCTTC. It specifies CASSLEWTGRYGYTF.

The chain has TRBV6-5 and TRBJ1-1; D is perhaps TRBD1 (6 bases). V lost 5 bases and J lost 12, with 19 bases in between. This CDR3 spans 13 amino acids. The germline gives CDR1 MNHEY, CDR2 SVGAGI. The CDR3 protein is CASSLNGGAYSFF. The CDR3 coding sequence is TGTGCCAGCAGTCTAAACGGGGGCGCGTATTCTTTCTTT.